The entry below gives a single T cell receptor beta chain sequence along with its context. The table lists this clonotype with a few counts. Its antigen is unknown. Base qualities are not recorded, but no much larger clone differs from it by a single base. V loses 3 bases at its end and J loses 0 bases; junction bases beyond the gene matches: 3. The CDR3 runs 15 residues from the cysteine to the phenylalanine. This entry keeps only the CDR3 DNA: 45 bases, framed from base 1. Per the germline V gene, LGHNA is the CDR1 and YSLEER is the CDR2. This specimen comes from a study of blood T cells in healthy people across ages (dated by TCRdb to about 2015). Regarding the study in general: In model experiments, template switching captured about one uniquely barcoded TCR beta cDNA molecule for every two T cells. Using deep sequencing normalized with unique cDNA molecular identifiers, the study measured how TCR beta repertoire diversity changes with age. Donors were grouped into four age groups: young (average approximately 15 years), middle-aged (39), aged (about 60) and long-lived (about 82). To avoid experimental bias, donors of different ages were distributed randomly across sequencing lanes. Two additional independent replicas of 1 million unique cDNA reads from the same blood draw were analyzed for two donors (one aged 18 to 30 and one aged 80 or older). Paper-wide results and their limitations: Compared with the aged group, more naive CD4+ T cells, fewer expanded clones and increased TCR diversity were shown by the long-lived group, suggesting age selection. The CMV infection status of donors was not known, potentially confounding age-related changes in expanded clonotypes. Conclusive comparison of naive and antigen-experienced compartments was prevented by the profiling of bulk unsorted PBMCs. Total diversity estimates from one million sequenced T cells were considered lower bounds and underestimates. As age increased, observed TCR beta diversity per million T cells dropped in a roughly linear way, and a significant reduction was already evident by age 40. The percentage of naive T cells measured by flow cytometry correlated strongly with observed TCR beta diversity.

Receptor amplification or capture employed 5' RACE. Sequenced on an Illumina HiSeq 2500. A second roughly 7 to 11 cycle PCR used a sample-barcoded 5' primer and a J-beta primer mix. A unique molecular identifier was introduced onto each TCR beta cDNA molecule by a template-switch 5' adaptor carrying 12 random nucleotides. Each sample yielded at least 2.5 million CDR3-containing paired-end reads. The Mint cDNA synthesis kit, primed by a TRBC-specific oligonucleotide, was used to synthesize first-strand cDNA from all RNA. Following uracil-DNA glycosylase treatment, a first 18-cycle PCR with universal primers M1SS and BC2_uni_R was performed on all cDNA. Processing in the source paper ran as follows. For normalization, 1 million high-quality reads, each with a distinct molecular identifier, were randomly selected from each sample. Instead of being binned into consensus sequences, reads with shared molecular identifiers were discarded. MiTCR, with a Q25 quality threshold and the strictest error-elimination algorithm, was used for CDR3 identification, clonotype clustering and error correction. Lower-bound total TCR beta diversity was estimated with a nonparametric unseen species model using Euler transformation. The public reads were run again by TCRdb, first through fastp at Q25 and then through MiXCR, and only productive beta chains were kept. CDR3 protein sequences are deduplicated, and each keeps its most common genes and DNA. TCRdb, not the original authors, processed these V and J calls. The sample table shows about 680,000 distinct CDR3 sequences, and around 48% are seen once. Together, the top ten hold about 32% of the sample.

The donors were roughly 40 Caucasian individuals from Russia, aged about 6 to 95 years, who were systemically healthy. About 10 milliliters of peripheral blood were collected from each donor into EDTA-treated Vacutainer tubes. Ficoll-Paque density-gradient centrifugation was used to isolate PBMCs, with at least 6 million obtained per sample. Total RNA, at least 5.5 micrograms per sample, was extracted from PBMCs with Trizol reagent. The percentages of naive CD45RAhigh/CD27high T cells were determined by flow cytometry on a PBMC aliquot from every donor. This clonotype originated in a woman in her sixties in good health. The specimen was blood. The V and J segments used are TRBV4-3 and TRBJ2-3, with TRBD2 identical over 7 junction bases. The DNA is as follows: TGCGCCAGCAGCCAGGGACTAACTAGCACAGATACGCAGTATTTT. This codes for CASSQGLTSTDTQYF.